A selection of T cell receptor beta chains follows, all from one sample in a study of T cell responses to AZD1222 COVID-19 vaccine. The table came from immunoSEQ multiplex PCR; TCRdb's copy has only in-frame clones and leaves some out. The data hold under 200,000 clones, with over 80% observed a single time. The starting material was peripheral blood, obtained on day 0 of MenACWY control vaccination. The receptors were sampled from an adult in good health. The CDR3 runs from the conserved cysteine through the conserved F or W. Fields, in order: clone size, V gene, D gene, J gene, CDR3 DNA, CDR3 protein. The D gene is left open where the match is weak. Size is stated for part of the rows, as once, few or many counts, or as a class when the clone is expanded.

-	TRBV20-1	-	TRBJ1-5	TGCAGTGCTAGTTCTGGGGACATCTATCAGCCCCAGCATTTT	CSASSGDIYQPQHF
-	TRBV6-5	-	TRBJ1-5	TGTGCCAGCAGGGACAGCGCCTGGGACCAGCATTTT	CASRDSAWDQHF
-	TRBV9	-	TRBJ1-1	TGTGCCAGCAGCGTAGCCGCCTCTTTGGGGAACACTGAAGCTTTCTTT	CASSVAASLGNTEAFF
-	TRBV2	-	TRBJ1-6	TGTGCCAGCAGTGGGATAGGGGGGCTTTCACCCCTCCACTTT	CASSGIGGLSPLHF
-	TRBV7-9	-	TRBJ1-5	TGTGCCAGCAGCCAGGCAGGGAATCAGCCCCAGCATTTT	CASSQAGNQPQHF
once	TRBV27	TRBD1	TRBJ2-1	TGTGCCAGCACCCTGGGACAGGGAAGGTACAATGAGCAGTTCTTC	CASTLGQGRYNEQFF
once	TRBV7-8	-	TRBJ2-5	TGTGCCAGCAGCTTTAGCGCCAACGGCCAAGAGACCCAGTACTTC	CASSFSANGQETQYF
-	TRBV9	-	TRBJ2-2	TGTGCCAGCAGCGCCATCTCGGGGGAGGCCGGGGAGCTGTTTTTT	CASSAISGEAGELFF
-	TRBV28	-	TRBJ1-5	TGTGCCAGCACCGAAGTGCTGGTGGGTCAGCCCCAGCATTTT	CASTEVLVGQPQHF
-	TRBV30	-	TRBJ2-1	TGTGCCTGGAGTTGGCAGTACAATGAGCAGTTCTTC	CAWSWQYNEQFF
-	TRBV30	TRBD2	TRBJ2-2	TGTGCCTGGAGTGAAGGGCGGGGGTCCGGGGAGCTGTTTTTT	CAWSEGRGSGELFF
-	TRBV5-4	-	TRBJ1-2	TGTGCCAGCAGCTTGGGGGGAGGAAGGGATTTCTATGGCTACACCTTC	CASSLGGGRDFYGYTF
few	TRBV11-3	-	TRBJ1-1	TGTGCCAGCAGCTTAGAGTCGAGGCCTGGGGCTGAAGCTTTCTTT	CASSLESRPGAEAFF
few	TRBV6-6	TRBD1	TRBJ1-6	TGTGCCAGCAGTCCAGAAGGTGTAGGGACAGGCTATTCACCCCTCCACTTT	CASSPEGVGTGYSPLHF
-	TRBV5-4	-	TRBJ1-2	TGTGCCAGCAGCTGGGACCGGGCCCCCTATGGCTACACCTTC	CASSWDRAPYGYTF
-	TRBV5-4	TRBD1	TRBJ1-2	TGTGCCAGCAGCCCCAGGGGGCGCAGGGGCTACACCTTC	CASSPRGRRGYTF
-	TRBV5-6	TRBD2	TRBJ2-3	TGTGCCAGCAGCTTGGCTCTAGCGGGAGGAGGGCTAGCTGTAAATACGCAGTATTTT	CASSLALAGGGLAVNTQYF
-	TRBV20-1	TRBD2	TRBJ2-3	TGCAGTGCTAGTACATTTACTAGCGGAGCAACAGATACGCAGTATTTT	CSASTFTSGATDTQYF
-	TRBV24-1	-	TRBJ2-2	TGTGCCACCAGTGATTGGGATGGGTCCGGGGAGCTGTTTTTT	CATSDWDGSGELFF
-	TRBV27	TRBD1	TRBJ1-2	TGTGCCAGCAGTTTATATTTTCGGGACAGTTATGGCTACACCTTC	CASSLYFRDSYGYTF
-	TRBV5-8	-	TRBJ2-6	TGTGCCAGCAGCTTGAATTTGGTCTCTGGGGCCAACGTCCTGACTTTC	CASSLNLVSGANVLTF
once	TRBV4-3	-	TRBJ2-7	TGCGCCAGCAGCCAAGGATCCGGCGAGCAGTACTTC	CASSQGSGEQYF
-	TRBV2	TRBD2	TRBJ2-4	TGTGCCAGCAGTGAAGTTGCTAGCGGGAGAAACATTCAGTACTTC	CASSEVASGRNIQYF
once	TRBV27	-	TRBJ1-2	TGTGCCAGCAGCTTAACGTGGGGGTTACAGGGCTACACCTTC	CASSLTWGLQGYTF
once	TRBV11-3	TRBD1	TRBJ2-1	TGTGCCAGCAGCTTAGGGACAGGGGCCCCCTACAATGAGCAGTTCTTC	CASSLGTGAPYNEQFF
-	TRBV19	-	TRBJ1-4	TGTGCCAGTAGCGGAACAGGTTTGGTTATTTTT	CASSGTGLVIF
-	TRBV9	-	TRBJ1-6	TGTGCCAGCAGCGTATCGGGATGGGATTCACCCCTCCACTTT	CASSVSGWDSPLHF
-	TRBV14	-	TRBJ2-7	TGTGCCAGCAGCGCCTACGGGCCCCAACAGGGATCAGGGTACGAGCAGTACTTC	CASSAYGPQQGSGYEQYF
-	TRBV27	TRBD2	TRBJ2-3	TGTGCCAGCAGTTTAACCCGGGGGGCAGATACGCAGTATTTT	CASSLTRGADTQYF
-	TRBV9	-	TRBJ2-3	TGTGCCAGCAGCGTGGAGGATACGCAGTATTTT	CASSVEDTQYF
once	TRBV3-1/TRBV3-2	TRBD2	TRBJ2-3	TGTGCCAGCAGCCATTCCCGACTAGCGGGAGGGCCGACAGATACGCAGTATTTT	CASSHSRLAGGPTDTQYF
-	TRBV7-2	TRBD2	TRBJ2-5	TGTGCCAGCAGCTTAGGGGGGGGCCAAGAGACCCAGTACTTC	CASSLGGGQETQYF
-	TRBV3-1/TRBV3-2	-	TRBJ2-5	TGTGCCAGCAGCCAAGACAAGACCCAGTACTTC	CASSQDKTQYF
few	TRBV11-1	TRBD1	TRBJ2-3	TGTGCCAGCAGCCGACAGGGGGGTGCAGATACGCAGTATTTT	CASSRQGGADTQYF
-	TRBV5-1	TRBD2	TRBJ2-3	TGCGCCAGCAGCCTGTCTCCCGGGACTAGCAGGGATACGCAGTATTTT	CASSLSPGTSRDTQYF
-	TRBV5-1	-	TRBJ2-1	TGCGCCAGCAGCTTGGAGCTAGCGTCGTTAGAGGGTGAGCAGTTCTTC	CASSLELASLEGEQFF
once	TRBV6-1	-	TRBJ2-5	TGTGCCAGCAGTGAAGGAGGCTCCAGGCCAGAAGTGGCCCAGTACTTC	CASSEGGSRPEVAQYF
-	TRBV19	-	TRBJ1-1	TGTGCCAGTAGTATGAGCCGGGACGCTGAAGCTTTCTTT	CASSMSRDAEAFF
-	TRBV12-3/TRBV12-4	-	TRBJ2-2	TGTGCCAGCAGTTTTTGGGGTGGGGAGCTGTTTTTT	CASSFWGGELFF
-	TRBV30	-	TRBJ1-6	TGTGCCTGCACGCCGGGCTCCTATAATTCACCCCTCCACTTT	CACTPGSYNSPLHF
-	TRBV4-1	-	TRBJ1-3	TGCGCCAGCAGCCAGGTACCCAGGGCGGGGTCGTCAGGAAACACCATATATTTT	CASSQVPRAGSSGNTIYF
-	TRBV7-9	TRBD1	TRBJ1-1	TGTGCCAGCAGCATCGAGGGGGCTAGCACTGAAGCTTTCTTT	CASSIEGASTEAFF
-	TRBV5-4	-	TRBJ2-7	TGTGCCAGCAGCTTGGGTGGGGTCTCCTACGAGCAGTACTTC	CASSLGGVSYEQYF
-	TRBV30	TRBD2	TRBJ2-7	TGTGCCTGGAGTCCACTATCTAGCGGCTACGAGCAGTACTTC	CAWSPLSSGYEQYF
once	TRBV27	-	TRBJ2-3	TGTGCCAGCAGTTTTGGAACTAGTAGTCTGTATTTT	CASSFGTSSLYF
once	TRBV28	-	TRBJ2-7	TGTGCCAGCACCCAGGACGGTCGTTCCTACGAGCAGTACTTC	CASTQDGRSYEQYF